This paragraph reports one T cell receptor (beta chain). CDR3 length equals 14 residues. Germline V gene lookup returns CDR1 SNHLY and CDR2 FYNNEI. Germline trimming cut 3 bases from V and 7 bases from J; bases unmatched to any gene: 6. The data derive from a study of blood T cells in healthy people across ages. Alongside a J-beta primer mix, a sample-barcoded 5' primer served in a second PCR lasting about 7 to 12 cycles. TCRdb independently ran MiXCR on the 5' RACE reads; one entry per CDR3 protein. Among about 1.6 million distinct CDR3 sequences listed, about 31% were seen once. The chain carries TRBV2 and TRBJ1-5; 7 bases are shared with TRBD1. Sequenced: blood. The sequence came from a woman younger than 45 in good health. The CDR3 sequence: CASSDRQGGQPQHF. CDR3 bases: TGTGCCAGCAGTGATCGACAGGGTGGCCAGCCCCAGCATTTT.